This entry concerns a single TCR beta chain. Its antigen is undetermined. The data originate from a study of T cells after posttransplantation cyclophosphamide. Study-wide points: Donor CD8+ memory clones often dominated recipient blood repertoires at later times. TRB overlap between skin or GI tissue T cells and blood was limited. After PTCy, TRB diversity resembled that of CNI/methotrexate controls.

V shed 3 bases and J 2 bases; nucleotides not matched to a gene: 3. In germline, CDR1 is MGHRA, CDR2 YSYEKL. The CDR3 covers 16 residues. Cells defined as naive were viable CD3+CD4+ or CD3+CD8+ and CCR7+CD45RA+CD45RO-CD95-CD27+CD28+. Profiling relied on immunoSEQ multiplex PCR, and the TCRdb table lists in-frame clones only, not all of them. The data show 31,000 or so clones, with over 80% seen just once and over 0.2% held by the top ten. The specimen sequenced was naive CD4+ T cells sorted from PBMCs. This clonotype was obtained from a woman in her sixties or seventies in good health, CMV-negative, and a related stem cell transplant donor. V usage is TRBV4-1 and J usage is TRBJ2-2; 10 bases agree with TRBD1. CDR3: CASSQRTGGNTGELFF. CDR3 bases: TGCGCCAGCAGCCAGCGGACAGGGGGTAACACCGGGGAGCTGTTTTTT.